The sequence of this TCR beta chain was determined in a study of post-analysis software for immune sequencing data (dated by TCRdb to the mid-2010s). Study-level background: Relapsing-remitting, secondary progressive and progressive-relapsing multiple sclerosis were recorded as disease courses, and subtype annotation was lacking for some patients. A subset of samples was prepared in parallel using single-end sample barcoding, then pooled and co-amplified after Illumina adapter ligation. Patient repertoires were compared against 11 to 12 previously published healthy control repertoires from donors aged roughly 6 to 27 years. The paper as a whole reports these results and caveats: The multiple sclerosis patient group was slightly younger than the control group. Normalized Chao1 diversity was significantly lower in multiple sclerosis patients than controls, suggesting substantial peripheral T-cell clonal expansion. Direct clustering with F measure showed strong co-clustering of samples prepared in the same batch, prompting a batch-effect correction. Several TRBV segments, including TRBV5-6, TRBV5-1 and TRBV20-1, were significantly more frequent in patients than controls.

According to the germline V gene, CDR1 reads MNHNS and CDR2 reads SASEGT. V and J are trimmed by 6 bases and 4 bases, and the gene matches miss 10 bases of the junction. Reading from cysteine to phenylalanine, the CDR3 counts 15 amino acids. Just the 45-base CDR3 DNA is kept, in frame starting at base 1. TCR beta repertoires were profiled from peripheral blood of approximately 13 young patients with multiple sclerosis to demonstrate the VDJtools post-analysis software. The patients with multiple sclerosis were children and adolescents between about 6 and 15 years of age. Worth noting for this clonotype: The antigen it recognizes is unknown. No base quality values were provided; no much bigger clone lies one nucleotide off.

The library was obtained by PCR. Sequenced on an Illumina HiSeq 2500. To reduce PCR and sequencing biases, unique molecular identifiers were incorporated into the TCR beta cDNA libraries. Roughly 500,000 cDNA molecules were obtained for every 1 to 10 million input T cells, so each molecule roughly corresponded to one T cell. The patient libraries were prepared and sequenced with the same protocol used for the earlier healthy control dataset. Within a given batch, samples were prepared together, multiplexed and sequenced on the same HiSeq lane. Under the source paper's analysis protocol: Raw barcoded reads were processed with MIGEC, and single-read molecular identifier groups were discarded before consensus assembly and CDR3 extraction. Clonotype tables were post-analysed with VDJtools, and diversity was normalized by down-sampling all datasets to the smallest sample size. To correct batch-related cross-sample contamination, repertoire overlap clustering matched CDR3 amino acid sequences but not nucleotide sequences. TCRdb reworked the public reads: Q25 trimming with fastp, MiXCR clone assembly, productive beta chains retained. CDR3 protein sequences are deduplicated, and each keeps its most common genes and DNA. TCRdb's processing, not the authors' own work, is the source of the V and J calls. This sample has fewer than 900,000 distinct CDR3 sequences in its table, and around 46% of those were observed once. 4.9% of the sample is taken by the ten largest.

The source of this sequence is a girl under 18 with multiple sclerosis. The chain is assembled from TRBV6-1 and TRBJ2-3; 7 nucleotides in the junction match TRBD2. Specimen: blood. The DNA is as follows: TGTGCCAGCAGAGCGCGGAGGGAGGGCGCAGATACGCAGTATTTT. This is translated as CASRARREGADTQYF.